A selection of T cell receptor beta chains follows, all from one sample in a study of blood T cells in healthy people across ages. MiXCR, applied by TCRdb to the 5' RACE reads, yields one record per CDR3 protein. The repertoire holds roughly 730,000 distinct CDR3 sequences, with about 61% as singletons. Sequences were obtained from blood. These receptors all come from a man between 40 and 49 years old in good health. CDR3s include the opening cysteine and the closing phenylalanine or tryptophan. The D gene is left open where the match is weak. Expanded clones get a size class; other rows say once, few or many, or leave the size out.

clone_size: NA
v_call: TRBV12-3/TRBV12-4
cdr3_length: 11
j_call: TRBJ2-3
d_call: NA
cdr3_nt: TGTGCCAGAAGTTTAGGAGATACGCAGTATTTT
cdr3_aa: CARSLGDTQYF

clone_size: NA
v_call: TRBV13
cdr3_length: 15
j_call: TRBJ1-1
d_call: TRBD1
cdr3_nt: TGTGCCAGCAGACCTAGACAGGGGATTGGCACTGAAGCTTTCTTT
cdr3_aa: CASRPRQGIGTEAFF

clone_size: NA
v_call: TRBV28
cdr3_length: 10
j_call: TRBJ2-5
d_call: NA
cdr3_nt: TGTGCCGTCATGGGCGAGACCCAGTACTTC
cdr3_aa: CAVMGETQYF

clone_size: few
v_call: TRBV21-1
cdr3_length: 14
j_call: TRBJ1-2
d_call: NA
cdr3_nt: TGTGCCAGCAGCAACAGGGGAGCTAACTATGGCTACACCTTC
cdr3_aa: CASSNRGANYGYTF

clone_size: NA
v_call: TRBV28
cdr3_length: 15
j_call: TRBJ2-7
d_call: TRBD1
cdr3_nt: TGTGCCAGCCGAGAGTCAGGGGGCATCTCCTACGAGCAGTACTTC
cdr3_aa: CASRESGGISYEQYF

clone_size: once
v_call: TRBV7-8
cdr3_length: 19
j_call: TRBJ2-7
d_call: TRBD1
cdr3_nt: TGCGCCAGCAGCTCTCTGACAGGGGGCCAAAAAACACTAAAATACGAGCAGTACTTC
cdr3_aa: CASSSLTGGQKTLKYEQYF

clone_size: NA
v_call: TRBV25-1
cdr3_length: 15
j_call: TRBJ1-5
d_call: TRBD1
cdr3_nt: TGTGCCAGCAGTGGCCAGACAGGGGACAATCAGCCCCAGCATTTT
cdr3_aa: CASSGQTGDNQPQHF

clone_size: NA
v_call: TRBV20-1
cdr3_length: 13
j_call: TRBJ1-2
d_call: NA
cdr3_nt: TGCAGTGCTAGTGGGAGGGGGGGCTATGGCTACACCTTC
cdr3_aa: CSASGRGGYGYTF

clone_size: NA
v_call: TRBV28
cdr3_length: 16
j_call: TRBJ2-3
d_call: TRBD2
cdr3_nt: TGTGCCAGCAGTTTATGGCGCGGCGGGGGGCCAAAAACGCAGTATTTT
cdr3_aa: CASSLWRGGGPKTQYF

clone_size: few
v_call: TRBV27
cdr3_length: 13
j_call: TRBJ2-5
d_call: NA
cdr3_nt: TGTGCCAGCTCCCGGGCAGGCGAAGAGACCCAGTACTTC
cdr3_aa: CASSRAGEETQYF

clone_size: NA
v_call: TRBV28
cdr3_length: 16
j_call: TRBJ1-1
d_call: TRBD1
cdr3_nt: TGTGCCAGCAGGCAAGGACAGGGGGCAGGGAACACTGAAGCTTTCTTT
cdr3_aa: CASRQGQGAGNTEAFF

clone_size: few
v_call: TRBV9
cdr3_length: 16
j_call: TRBJ2-1
d_call: TRBD2
cdr3_nt: TGTGCCAGCAGTCCAATAATAGCGGGGTTAAACAATGAGCAGTTCTTC
cdr3_aa: CASSPIIAGLNNEQFF

clone_size: few
v_call: TRBV28
cdr3_length: 15
j_call: TRBJ1-2
d_call: TRBD1
cdr3_nt: TGTGCCAGCAGGCTCGGGGACAGATCTAACTATGGCTACACCTTC
cdr3_aa: CASRLGDRSNYGYTF

clone_size: NA
v_call: TRBV5-4
cdr3_length: 13
j_call: TRBJ1-6
d_call: NA
cdr3_nt: TGTGCGAGCAGCTTGGATTGGGAATCACCCCTCCACTTT
cdr3_aa: CASSLDWESPLHF

clone_size: NA
v_call: TRBV14
cdr3_length: 19
j_call: TRBJ2-6
d_call: NA
cdr3_nt: TGTGCCAGCAGCCAAGATGGGTCAGGGATCTACTCTGGGGCCAACGTCCTGACTTTC
cdr3_aa: CASSQDGSGIYSGANVLTF

clone_size: few
v_call: TRBV5-1
cdr3_length: 16
j_call: TRBJ1-2
d_call: NA
cdr3_nt: TGCGCCAGCAGCCGAGGGCCGCCGGAATTTAGCTATGGCTACACCTTC
cdr3_aa: CASSRGPPEFSYGYTF

clone_size: few
v_call: TRBV4-1
cdr3_length: 15
j_call: TRBJ1-6
d_call: NA
cdr3_nt: TGCGCCAGCAGCCAAGATCACGCCAACAATTCACCCCTCCACTTT
cdr3_aa: CASSQDHANNSPLHF

clone_size: NA
v_call: TRBV4-2
cdr3_length: 16
j_call: TRBJ1-5
d_call: NA
cdr3_nt: TGTGCCAGCAGCCCGTGGACACCTTATAGCAATCAGCCCCAGCATTTT
cdr3_aa: CASSPWTPYSNQPQHF

clone_size: NA
v_call: TRBV30
cdr3_length: 12
j_call: TRBJ2-3
d_call: NA
cdr3_nt: TGTGCCTGGAGCGGGGCTCCAGATACGCAGTATTTT
cdr3_aa: CAWSGAPDTQYF

clone_size: NA
v_call: TRBV20-1
cdr3_length: 16
j_call: TRBJ2-7
d_call: TRBD2
cdr3_nt: TGCAGTGCTCCTACTCCCTTCGGGAGGGTCCCCTACGAGCAGTACTTC
cdr3_aa: CSAPTPFGRVPYEQYF

clone_size: NA
v_call: TRBV3-1
cdr3_length: 15
j_call: TRBJ2-7
d_call: NA
cdr3_nt: TGTGCCAGCAGCCAAGAATGGGCTATCGGGAATGAGCAGTACTTC
cdr3_aa: CASSQEWAIGNEQYF

clone_size: NA
v_call: TRBV27
cdr3_length: 14
j_call: TRBJ2-5
d_call: NA
cdr3_nt: TGTGCCAGCAGTTTAAAAGGGCGAGGGGAGACCCAGTACTTC
cdr3_aa: CASSLKGRGETQYF

clone_size: NA
v_call: TRBV7-8
cdr3_length: 17
j_call: TRBJ2-3
d_call: TRBD2
cdr3_nt: TGTGCCAGCAGCTTTGGACTAGCGGGCCCTAGCACAGATACGCAGTATTTT
cdr3_aa: CASSFGLAGPSTDTQYF

clone_size: few
v_call: TRBV6-6
cdr3_length: 14
j_call: TRBJ2-1
d_call: TRBD2
cdr3_nt: TGTGCCAGCAGTTACTCGGGGACTAGCGGGTCTCAGTTCTTC
cdr3_aa: CASSYSGTSGSQFF

clone_size: NA
v_call: TRBV27
cdr3_length: 15
j_call: TRBJ1-4
d_call: NA
cdr3_nt: TGTGCCAGCAGTGCAATTCTTGCAACTAAGGAAAAACTGTTTTTT
cdr3_aa: CASSAILATKEKLFF

clone_size: NA
v_call: TRBV20-1
cdr3_length: 15
j_call: TRBJ2-3
d_call: TRBD1
cdr3_nt: TGCAGTGCTAGCAGGGGGCGGAGAGGGGCAGATACGCAGTATTTT
cdr3_aa: CSASRGRRGADTQYF

clone_size: NA
v_call: TRBV25-1
cdr3_length: 11
j_call: TRBJ1-4
d_call: NA
cdr3_nt: TGTGCCAGCACCCATTTGGAAAAACTGTTTTTT
cdr3_aa: CASTHLEKLFF

clone_size: NA
v_call: TRBV18
cdr3_length: 14
j_call: TRBJ2-1
d_call: TRBD2
cdr3_nt: TGTGCCAGCTCAGGGGGACTAGCCGTCCATGAGCAGTTCTTC
cdr3_aa: CASSGGLAVHEQFF

clone_size: NA
v_call: TRBV27
cdr3_length: 16
j_call: TRBJ2-5
d_call: TRBD2
cdr3_nt: TGTGCCAGCAGTTCCCTTAGCGGGATTAACCAAGAGACCCAGTACTTC
cdr3_aa: CASSSLSGINQETQYF

clone_size: NA
v_call: TRBV6-4
cdr3_length: 15
j_call: TRBJ1-1
d_call: NA
cdr3_nt: TGTGCCAGCAGGGCGGGCCCTCGGGCGGGTATGGAAGCTTTCTTT
cdr3_aa: CASRAGPRAGMEAFF

clone_size: NA
v_call: TRBV27
cdr3_length: 16
j_call: TRBJ1-1
d_call: NA
cdr3_nt: TGTGCCAGCAGTTTTACTCGGGCGACCATGAACACTGAAGCTTTCTTT
cdr3_aa: CASSFTRATMNTEAFF

clone_size: NA
v_call: TRBV3-1
cdr3_length: 16
j_call: TRBJ2-5
d_call: TRBD1
cdr3_nt: TGTGCCAGCAGTCAACGACAGGGGGCCCCCTTGGAGACCCAGTACTTC
cdr3_aa: CASSQRQGAPLETQYF

clone_size: NA
v_call: TRBV5-1
cdr3_length: 15
j_call: TRBJ1-5
d_call: NA
cdr3_nt: TGCGCCAGCAGCTCCGGGGGGTATGGCAATCAGCCCCAGCATTTT
cdr3_aa: CASSSGGYGNQPQHF

clone_size: NA
v_call: TRBV6-2/TRBV6-3
cdr3_length: 14
j_call: TRBJ2-7
d_call: NA
cdr3_nt: TGTGCCAGCAGTTACTCGACAGGAACCTACAAGCAGTACTTC
cdr3_aa: CASSYSTGTYKQYF

clone_size: NA
v_call: TRBV29-1
cdr3_length: 12
j_call: TRBJ1-1
d_call: NA
cdr3_nt: TGCAGCGTTGGATCCGTGAACACTGAAGCTTTCTTT
cdr3_aa: CSVGSVNTEAFF

clone_size: NA
v_call: TRBV20-1
cdr3_length: 14
j_call: TRBJ2-2
d_call: NA
cdr3_nt: TGCAGTGCTAAAGAACCCTTGAACACCGGGGAGCTGTTTTTT
cdr3_aa: CSAKEPLNTGELFF